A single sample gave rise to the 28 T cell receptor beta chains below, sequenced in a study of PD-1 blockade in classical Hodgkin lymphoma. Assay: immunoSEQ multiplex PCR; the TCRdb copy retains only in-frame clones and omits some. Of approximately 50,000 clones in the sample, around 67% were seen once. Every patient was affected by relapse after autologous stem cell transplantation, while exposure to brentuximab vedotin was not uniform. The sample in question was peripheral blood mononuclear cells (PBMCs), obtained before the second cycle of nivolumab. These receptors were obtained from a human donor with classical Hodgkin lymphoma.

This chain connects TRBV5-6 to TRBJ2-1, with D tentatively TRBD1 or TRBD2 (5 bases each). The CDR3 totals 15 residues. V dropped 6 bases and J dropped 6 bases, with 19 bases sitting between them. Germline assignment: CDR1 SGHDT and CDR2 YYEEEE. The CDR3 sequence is CASTRGVIYGNEQFF. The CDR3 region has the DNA TGTGCCAGCACCCGAGGGGTAATTTATGGCAATGAGCAGTTCTTC.

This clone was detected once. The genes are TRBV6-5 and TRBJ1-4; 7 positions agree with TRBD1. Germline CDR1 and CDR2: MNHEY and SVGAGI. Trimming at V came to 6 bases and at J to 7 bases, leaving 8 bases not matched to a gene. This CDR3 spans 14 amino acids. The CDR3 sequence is CASRSRDRSEKLFF. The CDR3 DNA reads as TGTGCCAGCAGATCCCGGGACAGATCTGAAAAACTGTTTTTT.

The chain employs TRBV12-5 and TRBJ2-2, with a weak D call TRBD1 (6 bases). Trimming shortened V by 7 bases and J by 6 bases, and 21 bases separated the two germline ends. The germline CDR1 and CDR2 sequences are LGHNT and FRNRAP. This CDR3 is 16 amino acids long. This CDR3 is CASAFTLGQSPGELFF. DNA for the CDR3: TGTGCTAGTGCCTTTACTCTGGGACAATCTCCCGGGGAGCTGTTTTTT.

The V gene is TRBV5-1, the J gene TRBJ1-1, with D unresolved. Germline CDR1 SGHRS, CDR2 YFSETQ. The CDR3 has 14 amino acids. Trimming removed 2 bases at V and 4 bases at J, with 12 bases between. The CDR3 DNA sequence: TGCGCCAGCAGCTTCTGGAGAGAGGGCACTGAAGCTTTCTTT. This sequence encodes CASSFWREGTEAFF. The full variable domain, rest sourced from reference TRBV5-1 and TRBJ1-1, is KAGVTQTPRYLIKTRGQQVTLSCSPISGHRSVSWYQQTPGQGLQFLFEYFSETQRNKGNFPGRFSGRQFSNSRSEMNVSTLELGDSALYLCASSFWREGTEAFFGQGTRLTVV.

This CDR3 reads CASEGNGYNEQFF. The CDR3 DNA sequence: TGTGCCAGCGAGGGAAATGGCTACAATGAGCAGTTCTTC. The chain links TRBV2 to TRBJ2-1; TRBD2 is a possible D gene (5 bases). Trimming removed 8 bases from V and 3 bases from J, with 11 bases in between. The germline V gene has CDR1 SNHLY and CDR2 FYNNEI. CDR3 length equals 13 residues.

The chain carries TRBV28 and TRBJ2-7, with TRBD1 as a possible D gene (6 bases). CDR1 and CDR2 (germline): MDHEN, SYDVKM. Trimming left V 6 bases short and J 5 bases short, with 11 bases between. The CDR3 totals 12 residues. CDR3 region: CASSDRSHEQYF. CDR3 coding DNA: TGTGCCAGCAGCGACAGGTCCCACGAGCAGTACTTC. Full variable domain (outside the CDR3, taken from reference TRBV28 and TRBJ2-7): DVKVTQSSRYLVKRTGEKVFLECVQDMDHENMFWYRQDPGLGLRLIYFSYDVKMKEKGDIPEGYSVSREKKERFSLILESASTNQTSMYLCASSDRSHEQYFGPGTRLTVT.

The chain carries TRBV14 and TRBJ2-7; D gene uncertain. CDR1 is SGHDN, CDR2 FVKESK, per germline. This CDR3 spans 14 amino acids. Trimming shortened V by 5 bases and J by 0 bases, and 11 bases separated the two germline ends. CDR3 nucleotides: TGTGCCAGCAGCTTGAGTGGTATCTCCTACGAGCAGTACTTC. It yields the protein CASSLSGISYEQYF. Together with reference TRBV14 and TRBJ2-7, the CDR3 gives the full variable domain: EAGVTQFPSHSVIEKGQTVTLRCDPISGHDNLYWYRRVMGKEIKFLLHFVKESKQDESGMPNNRFLAERTGGTYSTLKVQPAELEDSGVYFCASSLSGISYEQYFGPGTRLTVT.

Here the CDR3 DNA reads TGTGCCAGCAGTTACTCGAAAAGGTTTAGCTCCTACGAGCAGTACTTC. It specifies CASSYSKRFSSYEQYF. The chain is built from TRBV6-5 and TRBJ2-7; no definite D call. The CDR3 consists of 16 residues. Germline V CDR1 and CDR2: MNHEY, SVGAGI. Deletions cut 0 bases from V and 0 bases from J, with 12 bases between.

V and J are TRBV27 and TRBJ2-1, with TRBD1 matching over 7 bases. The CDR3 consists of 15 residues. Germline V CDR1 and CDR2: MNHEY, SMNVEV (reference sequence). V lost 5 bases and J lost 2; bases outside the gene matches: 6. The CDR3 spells CASSPGGGTYNEQFF. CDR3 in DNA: TGTGCCAGCAGTCCAGGGGGTGGGACCTACAATGAGCAGTTCTTC.

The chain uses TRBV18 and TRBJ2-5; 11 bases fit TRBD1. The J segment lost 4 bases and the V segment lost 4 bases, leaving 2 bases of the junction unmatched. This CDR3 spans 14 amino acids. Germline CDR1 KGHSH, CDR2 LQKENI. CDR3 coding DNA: TGTGCCAGCTCACAAGGACAGGGGGCAGAGACCCAGTACTTC. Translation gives CASSQGQGAETQYF. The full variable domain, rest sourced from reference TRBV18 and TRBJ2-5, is NAGVMQNPRHLVRRRGQEARLRCSPMKGHSHVYWYRQLPEEGLKFMVYLQKENIIDESGMPKERFSAEFPKEGPSILRIQQVVRGDSAAYFCASSQGQGAETQYFGPGTRLLVL.

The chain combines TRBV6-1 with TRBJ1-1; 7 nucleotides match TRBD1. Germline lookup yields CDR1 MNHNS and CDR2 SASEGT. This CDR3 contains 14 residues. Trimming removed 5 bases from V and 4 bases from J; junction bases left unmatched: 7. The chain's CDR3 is CASSPDRAATEAFF. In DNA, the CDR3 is TGTGCCAGCAGTCCCGACAGGGCGGCCACTGAAGCTTTCTTT.

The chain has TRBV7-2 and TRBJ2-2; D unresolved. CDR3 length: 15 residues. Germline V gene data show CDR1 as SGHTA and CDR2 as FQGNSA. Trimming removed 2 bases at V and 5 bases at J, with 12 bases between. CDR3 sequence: CASSLSLGSTGELFF. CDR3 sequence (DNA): TGTGCCAGCAGCTTATCCCTAGGCTCTACCGGGGAGCTGTTTTTT.

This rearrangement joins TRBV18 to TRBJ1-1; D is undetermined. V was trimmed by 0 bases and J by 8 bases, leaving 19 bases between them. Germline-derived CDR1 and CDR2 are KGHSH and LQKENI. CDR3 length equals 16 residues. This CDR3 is CASSPPESTIAIEAFF. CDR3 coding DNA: TGTGCCAGCTCACCACCGGAATCGACAATTGCAATAGAAGCTTTCTTT.

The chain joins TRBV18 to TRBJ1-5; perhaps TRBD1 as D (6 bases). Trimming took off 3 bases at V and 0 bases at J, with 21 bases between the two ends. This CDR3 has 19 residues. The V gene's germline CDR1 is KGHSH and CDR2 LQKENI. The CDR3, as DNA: TGTGCCAGCTCACCGTTTCCATTACAGGGAGGGTATAGCAATCAGCCCCAGCATTTT. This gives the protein CASSPFPLQGGYSNQPQHF.

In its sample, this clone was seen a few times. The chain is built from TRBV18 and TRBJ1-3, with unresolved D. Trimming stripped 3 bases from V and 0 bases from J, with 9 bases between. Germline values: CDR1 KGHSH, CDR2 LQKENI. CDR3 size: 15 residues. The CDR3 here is CASSPATSSGNTIYF. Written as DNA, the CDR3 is TGTGCCAGCTCACCTGCAACGTCCTCTGGAAACACCATATATTTT.

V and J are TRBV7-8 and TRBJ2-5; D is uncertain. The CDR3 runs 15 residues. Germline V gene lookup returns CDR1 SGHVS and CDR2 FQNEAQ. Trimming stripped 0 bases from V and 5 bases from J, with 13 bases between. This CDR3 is CASSLAQTAVETQYF. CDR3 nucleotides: TGTGCCAGCAGCTTAGCGCAAACAGCTGTGGAGACCCAGTACTTC. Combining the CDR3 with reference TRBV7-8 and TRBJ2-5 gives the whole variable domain GAGVSQSPRYKVAKRGQDVALRCDPISGHVSLFWYQQALGQGPEFLTYFQNEAQLDKSGLPSDRFFAERPEGSVSTLKIQRTQQEDSAVYLCASSLAQTAVETQYFGPGTRLLVL.

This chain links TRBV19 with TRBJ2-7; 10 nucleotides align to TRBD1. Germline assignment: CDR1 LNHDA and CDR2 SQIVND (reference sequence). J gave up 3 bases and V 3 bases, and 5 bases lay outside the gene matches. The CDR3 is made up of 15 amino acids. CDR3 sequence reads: CASSIRGQGYYEQYF. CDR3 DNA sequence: TGTGCCAGTAGTATTAGGGGACAGGGGTACTACGAGCAGTACTTC.

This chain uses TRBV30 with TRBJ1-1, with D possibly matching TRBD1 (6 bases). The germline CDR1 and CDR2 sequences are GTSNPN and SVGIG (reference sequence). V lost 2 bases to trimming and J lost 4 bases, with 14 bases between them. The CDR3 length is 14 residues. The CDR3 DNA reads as TGTGCCTGGAGTTCAGGGGTCCAGGGCACTGAAGCTTTCTTT. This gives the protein CAWSSGVQGTEAFF.

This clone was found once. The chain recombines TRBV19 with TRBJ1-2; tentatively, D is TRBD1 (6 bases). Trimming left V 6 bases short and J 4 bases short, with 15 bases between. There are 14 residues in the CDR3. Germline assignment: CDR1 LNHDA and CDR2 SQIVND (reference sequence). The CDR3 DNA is TGTGCCAGTAGCCCCCTGGGGGCTTCCTATGGCTACACCTTC. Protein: CASSPLGASYGYTF.

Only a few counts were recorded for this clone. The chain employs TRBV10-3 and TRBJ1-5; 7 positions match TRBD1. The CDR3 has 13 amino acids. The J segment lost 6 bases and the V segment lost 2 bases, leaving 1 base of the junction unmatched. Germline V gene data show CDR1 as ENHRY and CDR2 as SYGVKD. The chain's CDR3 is CAISEQGGQPQHF. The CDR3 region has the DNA TGTGCCATCAGTGAGCAGGGGGGTCAGCCCCAGCATTTT.

The CDR3 loop reads CASSVDGGRGDEQFF. The CDR3, as DNA: TGTGCCAGCAGCGTAGATGGCGGGAGGGGAGATGAGCAGTTCTTC. This chain uses TRBV9 with TRBJ2-1, with 9 bases matching TRBD2. With V trimmed by 0 bases and J by 8 bases, 6 bases remained unmatched. Germline V gives CDR1 SGDLS, CDR2 YYNGEE. This CDR3 has 15 amino acids.

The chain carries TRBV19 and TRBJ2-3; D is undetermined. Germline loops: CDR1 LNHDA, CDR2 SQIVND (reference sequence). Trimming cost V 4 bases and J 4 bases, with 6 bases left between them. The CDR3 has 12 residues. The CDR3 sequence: CASSTSADTQYF. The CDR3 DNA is TGTGCCAGTAGTACTTCGGCAGATACGCAGTATTTT.

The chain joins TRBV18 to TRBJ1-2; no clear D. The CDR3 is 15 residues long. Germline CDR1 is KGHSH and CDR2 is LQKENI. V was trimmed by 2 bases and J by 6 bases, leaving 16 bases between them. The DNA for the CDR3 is TGTGCCAGCTCACCATTGGCACTCCCGGGCGATGGCTACACCTTC. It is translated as CASSPLALPGDGYTF.

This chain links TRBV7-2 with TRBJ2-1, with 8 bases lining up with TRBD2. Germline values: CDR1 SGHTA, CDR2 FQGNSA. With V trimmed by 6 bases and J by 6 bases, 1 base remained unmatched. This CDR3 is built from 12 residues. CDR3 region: CASRGLGNEQFF. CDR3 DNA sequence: TGTGCCAGCAGGGGACTAGGCAATGAGCAGTTCTTC.

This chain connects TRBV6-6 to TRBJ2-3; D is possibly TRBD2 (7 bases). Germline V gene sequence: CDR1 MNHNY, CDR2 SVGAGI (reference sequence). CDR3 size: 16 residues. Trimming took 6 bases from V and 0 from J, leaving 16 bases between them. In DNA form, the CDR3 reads TGTGCCAGCAGAAACGTAGGGGGAGGGAGCACAGATACGCAGTATTTT. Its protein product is CASRNVGGGSTDTQYF.

The CDR3 region has the DNA TGCGCCAGCAGCTTGGAATTAAATCGACACCTAGGCCAAGAGACCCAGTACTTC. Its protein is CASSLELNRHLGQETQYF. The J gene is TRBJ2-5, the V gene TRBV5-1; D unresolved. The CDR3 is made up of 18 amino acids. The V gene lost 0 bases and the J gene lost 1 base, with 19 bases spanning the gap. CDR1 is SGHRS and CDR2 is YFSETQ in the germline V gene. Filled out from reference TRBV5-1 and TRBJ2-5, the complete variable domain reads KAGVTQTPRYLIKTRGQQVTLSCSPISGHRSVSWYQQTPGQGLQFLFEYFSETQRNKGNFPGRFSGRQFSNSRSEMNVSTLELGDSALYLCASSLELNRHLGQETQYFGPGTRLLVL.

For the CDR3, the DNA is TGTGCCAGTACCACGGGACGGCTCATGAACACTGAAGCTTTCTTT. This encodes CASTTGRLMNTEAFF. The chain has TRBV19 and TRBJ1-1, with D perhaps matching TRBD1 (5 bases). Trimming took off 7 bases at V and 0 bases at J, with 15 bases between the two ends. CDR1 and CDR2 from the germline V gene are LNHDA and SQIVND (reference sequence). This CDR3 comprises 15 residues. The full variable domain, in which reference TRBV19 and TRBJ1-1 provide the parts outside the CDR3, is DGGITQSPKYLFRKEGQNVTLSCEQNLNHDAMYWYRQDPGQGLRLIYYSQIVNDFQKGDIAEGYSVSREKKESFPLTVTSAQKNPTAFYLCASTTGRLMNTEAFFGQGTRLTVV.

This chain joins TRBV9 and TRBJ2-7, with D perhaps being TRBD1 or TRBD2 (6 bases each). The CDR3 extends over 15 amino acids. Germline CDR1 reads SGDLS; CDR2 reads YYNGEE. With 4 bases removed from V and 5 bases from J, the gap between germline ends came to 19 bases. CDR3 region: CASSPRGVPPDEQYF. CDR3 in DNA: TGTGCCAGCAGCCCTAGGGGGGTCCCCCCCGACGAGCAGTACTTC.